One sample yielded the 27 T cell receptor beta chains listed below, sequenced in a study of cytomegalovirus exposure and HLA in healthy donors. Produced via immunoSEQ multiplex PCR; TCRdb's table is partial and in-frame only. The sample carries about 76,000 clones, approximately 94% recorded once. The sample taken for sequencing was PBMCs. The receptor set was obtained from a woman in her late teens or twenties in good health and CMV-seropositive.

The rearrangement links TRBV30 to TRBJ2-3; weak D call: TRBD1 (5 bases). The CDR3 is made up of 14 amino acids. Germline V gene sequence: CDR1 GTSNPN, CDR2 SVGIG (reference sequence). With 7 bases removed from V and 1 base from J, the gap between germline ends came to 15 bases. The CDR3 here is CASKGLTGTDTQYF. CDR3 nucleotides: TGTGCCTCCAAGGGGCTAACTGGCACAGATACGCAGTATTTT. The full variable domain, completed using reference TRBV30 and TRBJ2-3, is SQTIHQWPATLVQPVGSPLSLECTVEGTSNPNLYWYRQAAGRGLQLLFYSVGIGQISSEVPQNLSASRPQDRQFILSSKKLLLSDSGFYLCASKGLTGTDTQYFGPGTRLTVL.

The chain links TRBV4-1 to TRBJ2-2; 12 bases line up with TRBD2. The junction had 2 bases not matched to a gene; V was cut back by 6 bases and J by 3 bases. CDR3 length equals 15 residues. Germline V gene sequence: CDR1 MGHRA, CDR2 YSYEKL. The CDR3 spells CASRRLAGDTGELFF. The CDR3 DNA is TGCGCCAGCAGGCGACTAGCGGGGGACACCGGGGAGCTGTTTTTT.

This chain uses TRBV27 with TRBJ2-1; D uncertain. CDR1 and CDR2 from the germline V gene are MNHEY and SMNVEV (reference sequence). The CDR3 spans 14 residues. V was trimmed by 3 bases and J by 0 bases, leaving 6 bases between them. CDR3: CASSFLNSYNEQFF. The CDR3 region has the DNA TGTGCCAGCAGTTTCCTTAACTCCTACAATGAGCAGTTCTTC.

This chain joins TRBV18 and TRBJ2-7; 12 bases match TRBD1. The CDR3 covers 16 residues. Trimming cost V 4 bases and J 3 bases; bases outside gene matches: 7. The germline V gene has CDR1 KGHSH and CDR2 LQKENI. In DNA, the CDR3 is TGTGCCAGCTCACGCGGGACAGGGGGCGCCTTCTACGAGCAGTACTTC. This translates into CASSRGTGGAFYEQYF.

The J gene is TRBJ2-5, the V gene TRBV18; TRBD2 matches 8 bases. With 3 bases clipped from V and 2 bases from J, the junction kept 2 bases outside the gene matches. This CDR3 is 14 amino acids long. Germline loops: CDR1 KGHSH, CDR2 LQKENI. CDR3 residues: CASSPGLEQETQYF. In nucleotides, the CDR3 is TGTGCCAGCTCACCGGGACTAGAACAAGAGACCCAGTACTTC. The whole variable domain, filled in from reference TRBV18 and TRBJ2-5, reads NAGVMQNPRHLVRRRGQEARLRCSPMKGHSHVYWYRQLPEEGLKFMVYLQKENIIDESGMPKERFSAEFPKEGPSILRIQQVVRGDSAAYFCASSPGLEQETQYFGPGTRLLVL.

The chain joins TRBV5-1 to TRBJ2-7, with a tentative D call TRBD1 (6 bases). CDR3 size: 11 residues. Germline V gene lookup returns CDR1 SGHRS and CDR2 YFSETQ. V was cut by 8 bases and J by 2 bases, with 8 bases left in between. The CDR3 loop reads CARTGTYEQYF. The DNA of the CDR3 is TGCGCCAGGACAGGCACCTACGAGCAGTACTTC.

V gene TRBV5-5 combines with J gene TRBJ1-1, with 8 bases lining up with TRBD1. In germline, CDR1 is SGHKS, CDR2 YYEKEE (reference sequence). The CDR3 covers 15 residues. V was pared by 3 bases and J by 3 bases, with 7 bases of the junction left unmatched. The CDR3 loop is CASSSWTGRDTEAFF. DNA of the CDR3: TGTGCCAGCAGCTCATGGACAGGGAGGGACACTGAAGCTTTCTTT.

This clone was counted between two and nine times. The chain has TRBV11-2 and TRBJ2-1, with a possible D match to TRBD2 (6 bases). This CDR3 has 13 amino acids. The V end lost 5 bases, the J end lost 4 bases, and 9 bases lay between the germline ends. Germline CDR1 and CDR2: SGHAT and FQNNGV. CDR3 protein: CASSGGDYNEQFF. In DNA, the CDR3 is TGTGCCAGCAGCGGCGGGGATTACAATGAGCAGTTCTTC.

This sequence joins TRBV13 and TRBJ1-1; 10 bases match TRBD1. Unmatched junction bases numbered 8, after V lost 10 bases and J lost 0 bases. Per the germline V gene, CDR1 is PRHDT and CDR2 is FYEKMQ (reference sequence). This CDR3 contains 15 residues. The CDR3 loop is CATGTGAFMNTEAFF. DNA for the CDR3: TGTGCCACCGGGACAGGGGCTTTCATGAACACTGAAGCTTTCTTT.

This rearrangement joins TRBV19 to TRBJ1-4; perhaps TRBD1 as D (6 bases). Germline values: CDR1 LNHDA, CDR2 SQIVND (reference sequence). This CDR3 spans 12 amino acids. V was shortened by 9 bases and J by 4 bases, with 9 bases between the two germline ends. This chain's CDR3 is CARQGLNEKLFF. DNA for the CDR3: TGTGCCAGGCAGGGGCTTAATGAAAAACTGTTTTTT.

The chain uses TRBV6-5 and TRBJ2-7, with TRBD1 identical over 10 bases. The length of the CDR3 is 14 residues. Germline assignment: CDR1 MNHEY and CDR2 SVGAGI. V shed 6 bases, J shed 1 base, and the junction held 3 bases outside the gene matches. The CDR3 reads CASSRQGASYEQYF. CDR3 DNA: TGTGCCAGCAGCCGACAGGGGGCTTCCTACGAGCAGTACTTC.

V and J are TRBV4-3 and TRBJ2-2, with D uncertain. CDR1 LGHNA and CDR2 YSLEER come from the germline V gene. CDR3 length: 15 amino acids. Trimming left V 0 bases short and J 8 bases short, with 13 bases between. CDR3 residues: CASSQDPTILGELFF. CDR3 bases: TGCGCCAGCAGCCAAGATCCAACTATATTGGGGGAGCTGTTTTTT.

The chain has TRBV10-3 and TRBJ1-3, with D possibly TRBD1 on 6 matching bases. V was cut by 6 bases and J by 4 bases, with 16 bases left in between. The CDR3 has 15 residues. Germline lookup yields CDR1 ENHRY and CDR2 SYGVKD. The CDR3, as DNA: TGTGCCATCAGAGGGGGTGAGGGCCTCGGAAACACCATATATTTT. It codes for CAIRGGEGLGNTIYF.

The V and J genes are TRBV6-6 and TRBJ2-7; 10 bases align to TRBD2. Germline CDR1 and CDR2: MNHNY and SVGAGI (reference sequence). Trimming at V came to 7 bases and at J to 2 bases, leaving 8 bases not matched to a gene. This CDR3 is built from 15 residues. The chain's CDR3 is CASNQPGLAPYEQYF. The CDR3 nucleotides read TGTGCCAGCAATCAACCGGGACTAGCGCCCTACGAGCAGTACTTC.

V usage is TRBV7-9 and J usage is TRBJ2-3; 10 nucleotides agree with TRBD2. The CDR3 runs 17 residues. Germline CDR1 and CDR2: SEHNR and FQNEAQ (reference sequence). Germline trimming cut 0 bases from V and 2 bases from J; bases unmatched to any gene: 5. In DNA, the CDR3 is TGTGCCAGCAGCTTAGCTCTAGCGGGGGCCTCCACAGATACGCAGTATTTT. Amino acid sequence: CASSLALAGASTDTQYF.

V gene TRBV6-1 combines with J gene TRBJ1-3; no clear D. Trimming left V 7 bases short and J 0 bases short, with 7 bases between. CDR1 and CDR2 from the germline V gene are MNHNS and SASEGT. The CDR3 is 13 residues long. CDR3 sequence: CASILSSGNTIYF. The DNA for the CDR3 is TGTGCCAGCATCCTCAGCTCTGGAAACACCATATATTTT.

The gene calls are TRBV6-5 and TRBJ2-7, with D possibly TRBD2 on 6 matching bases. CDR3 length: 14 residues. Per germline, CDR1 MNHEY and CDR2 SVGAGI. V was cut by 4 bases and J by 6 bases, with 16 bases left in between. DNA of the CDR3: TGTGCCAGCAGTTCGGGCGGGAACCCCCGCGAGCAGTACTTC. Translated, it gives CASSSGGNPREQYF.

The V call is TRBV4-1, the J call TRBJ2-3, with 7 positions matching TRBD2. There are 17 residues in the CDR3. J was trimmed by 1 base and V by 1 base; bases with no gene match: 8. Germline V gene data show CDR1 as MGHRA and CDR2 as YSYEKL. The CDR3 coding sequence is TGCGCCAGCAGCCAAGGATATGGTCTAGCGGGCACAGATACGCAGTATTTT. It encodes CASSQGYGLAGTDTQYF.

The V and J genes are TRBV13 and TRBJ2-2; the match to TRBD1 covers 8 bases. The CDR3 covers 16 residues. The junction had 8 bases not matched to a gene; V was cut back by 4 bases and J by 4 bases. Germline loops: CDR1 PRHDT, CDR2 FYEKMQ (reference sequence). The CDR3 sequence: CASSSLSGQGTGELFF. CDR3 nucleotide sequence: TGTGCCAGCAGCTCCCTTTCAGGACAGGGCACCGGGGAGCTGTTTTTT.

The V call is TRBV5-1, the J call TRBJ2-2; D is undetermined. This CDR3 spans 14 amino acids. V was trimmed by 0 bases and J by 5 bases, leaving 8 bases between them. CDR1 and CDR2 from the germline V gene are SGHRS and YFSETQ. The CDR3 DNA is TGCGCCAGCAGCTTGGAAACAGAGACCGGGGAGCTGTTTTTT. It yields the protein CASSLETETGELFF.

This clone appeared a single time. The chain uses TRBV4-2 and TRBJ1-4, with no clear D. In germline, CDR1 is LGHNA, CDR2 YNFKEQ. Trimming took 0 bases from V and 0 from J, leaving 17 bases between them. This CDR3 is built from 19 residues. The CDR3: CASSQDPYSYTATNEKLFF. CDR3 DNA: TGTGCCAGCAGCCAAGATCCGTACAGCTATACTGCAACTAATGAAAAACTGTTTTTT.

CDR3 nucleotides: TGTGCCAGCAGCTCCAGGGGGATACGGGACCTCCTCGGAAACATTCAGTACTTC. Its protein product is CASSSRGIRDLLGNIQYF. The gene calls are TRBV7-9 and TRBJ2-4; 7 bases fit TRBD1. After removal of 4 bases from V and 6 bases from J, the junction contained 18 bases not matched to a gene. Germline V gene sequence: CDR1 SEHNR, CDR2 FQNEAQ (reference sequence). The CDR3 has 18 amino acids.

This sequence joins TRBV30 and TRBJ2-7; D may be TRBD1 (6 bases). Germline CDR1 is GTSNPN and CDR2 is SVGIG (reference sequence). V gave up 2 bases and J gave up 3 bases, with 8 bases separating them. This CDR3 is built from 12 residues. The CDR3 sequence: CAWSPDSYEQYF. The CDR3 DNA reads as TGTGCCTGGAGTCCGGACAGCTACGAGCAGTACTTC.

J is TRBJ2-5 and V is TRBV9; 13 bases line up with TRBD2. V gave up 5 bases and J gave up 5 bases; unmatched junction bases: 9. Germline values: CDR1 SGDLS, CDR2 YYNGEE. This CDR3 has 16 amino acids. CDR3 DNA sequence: TGTGCCAGCAGTCACACTAGCGGGAGGGGAGGGGAGACCCAGTACTTC. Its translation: CASSHTSGRGGETQYF.

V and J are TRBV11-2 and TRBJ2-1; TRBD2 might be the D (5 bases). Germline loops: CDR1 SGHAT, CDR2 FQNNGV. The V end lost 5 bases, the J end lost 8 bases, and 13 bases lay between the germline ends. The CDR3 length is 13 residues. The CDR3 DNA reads TGTGCCAGCAGCCGGACGAGGGCAGATGAGCAGTTCTTC. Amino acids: CASSRTRADEQFF.

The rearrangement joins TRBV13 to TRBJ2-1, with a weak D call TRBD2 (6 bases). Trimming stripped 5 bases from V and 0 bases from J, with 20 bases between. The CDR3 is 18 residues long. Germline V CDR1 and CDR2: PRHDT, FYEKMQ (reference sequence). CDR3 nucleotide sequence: TGTGCCAGCAGCGAACTCGCGGGACGCATGAGCTCCTACAATGAGCAGTTCTTC. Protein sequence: CASSELAGRMSSYNEQFF.

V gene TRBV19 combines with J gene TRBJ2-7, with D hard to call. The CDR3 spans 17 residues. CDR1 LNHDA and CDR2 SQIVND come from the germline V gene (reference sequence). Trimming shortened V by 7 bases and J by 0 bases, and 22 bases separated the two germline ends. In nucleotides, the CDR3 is TGTGCCAGTATTGATATATCAGACAAGAAGGCCTCCTACGAGCAGTACTTC. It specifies CASIDISDKKASYEQYF.